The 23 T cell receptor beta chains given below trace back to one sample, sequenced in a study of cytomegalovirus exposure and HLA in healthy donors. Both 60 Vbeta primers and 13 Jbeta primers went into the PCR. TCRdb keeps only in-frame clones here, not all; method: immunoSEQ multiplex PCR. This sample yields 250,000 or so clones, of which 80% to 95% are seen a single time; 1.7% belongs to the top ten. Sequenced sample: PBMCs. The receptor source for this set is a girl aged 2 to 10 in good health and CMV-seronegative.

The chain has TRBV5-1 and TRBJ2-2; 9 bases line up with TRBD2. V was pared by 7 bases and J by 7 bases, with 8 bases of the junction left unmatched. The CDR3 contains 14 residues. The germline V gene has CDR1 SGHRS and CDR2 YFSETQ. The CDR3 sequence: CASEKRGVNGELFF. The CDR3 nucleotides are TGCGCCAGCGAGAAGCGGGGGGTGAACGGGGAGCTGTTTTTT.

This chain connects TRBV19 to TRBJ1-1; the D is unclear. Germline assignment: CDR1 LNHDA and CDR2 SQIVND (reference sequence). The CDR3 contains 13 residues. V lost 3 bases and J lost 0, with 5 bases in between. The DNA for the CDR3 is TGTGCCAGTAGTATGAGTCTGAACACTGAAGCTTTCTTT. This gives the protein CASSMSLNTEAFF.

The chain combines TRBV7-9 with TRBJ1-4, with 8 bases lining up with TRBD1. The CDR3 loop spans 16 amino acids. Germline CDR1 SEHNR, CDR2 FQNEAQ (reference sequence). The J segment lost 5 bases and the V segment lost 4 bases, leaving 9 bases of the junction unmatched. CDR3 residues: CASSYTLTGGNEKLFF. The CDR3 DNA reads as TGTGCCAGCAGCTACACACTTACAGGGGGGAATGAAAAACTGTTTTTT.

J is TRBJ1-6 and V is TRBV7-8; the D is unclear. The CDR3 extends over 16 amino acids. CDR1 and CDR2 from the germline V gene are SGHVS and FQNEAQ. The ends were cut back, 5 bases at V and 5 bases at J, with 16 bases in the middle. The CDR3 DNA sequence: TGTGCCAGCAGCCCTTCTCAGGTGCCCCATAATTCACCCCTCCACTTT. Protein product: CASSPSQVPHNSPLHF.

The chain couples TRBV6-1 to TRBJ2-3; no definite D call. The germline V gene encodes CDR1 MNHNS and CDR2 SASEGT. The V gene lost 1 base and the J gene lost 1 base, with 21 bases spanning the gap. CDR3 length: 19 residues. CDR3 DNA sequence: TGTGCCAGCAGTGAAGACTTCGGAACAGTTCCTATACGCACAGATACGCAGTATTTT. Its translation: CASSEDFGTVPIRTDTQYF.

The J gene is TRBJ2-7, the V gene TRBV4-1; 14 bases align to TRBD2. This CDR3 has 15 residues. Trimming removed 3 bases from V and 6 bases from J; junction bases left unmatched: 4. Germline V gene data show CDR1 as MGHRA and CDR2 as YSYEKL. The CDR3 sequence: CASSQTSGGAREQYF. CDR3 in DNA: TGCGCCAGCAGCCAGACTAGCGGGGGGGCACGCGAGCAGTACTTC.

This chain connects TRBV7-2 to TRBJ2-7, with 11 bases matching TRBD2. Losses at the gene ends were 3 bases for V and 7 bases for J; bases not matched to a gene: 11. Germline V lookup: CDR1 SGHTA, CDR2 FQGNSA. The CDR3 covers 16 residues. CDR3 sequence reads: CASSFSSGTSGLEQYF. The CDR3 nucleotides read TGTGCCAGCAGCTTCTCATCCGGGACTAGCGGTCTAGAGCAGTACTTC.

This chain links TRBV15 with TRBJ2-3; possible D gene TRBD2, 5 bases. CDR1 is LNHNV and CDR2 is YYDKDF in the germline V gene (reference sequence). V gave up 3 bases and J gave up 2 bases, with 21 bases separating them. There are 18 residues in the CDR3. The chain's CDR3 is CATSSLSGTPFPTDTQYF. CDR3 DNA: TGTGCCACCAGCAGCCTAAGCGGAACTCCCTTTCCCACAGATACGCAGTATTTT.

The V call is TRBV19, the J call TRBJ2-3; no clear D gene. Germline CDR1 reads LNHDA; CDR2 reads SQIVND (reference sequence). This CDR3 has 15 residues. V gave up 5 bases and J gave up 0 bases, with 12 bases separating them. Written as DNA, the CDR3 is TGTGCCAGTAGTCCTCTCCTATCTAGCACAGATACGCAGTATTTT. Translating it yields CASSPLLSSTDTQYF. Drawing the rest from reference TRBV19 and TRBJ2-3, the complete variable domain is DGGITQSPKYLFRKEGQNVTLSCEQNLNHDAMYWYRQDPGQGLRLIYYSQIVNDFQKGDIAEGYSVSREKKESFPLTVTSAQKNPTAFYLCASSPLLSSTDTQYFGPGTRLTVL.

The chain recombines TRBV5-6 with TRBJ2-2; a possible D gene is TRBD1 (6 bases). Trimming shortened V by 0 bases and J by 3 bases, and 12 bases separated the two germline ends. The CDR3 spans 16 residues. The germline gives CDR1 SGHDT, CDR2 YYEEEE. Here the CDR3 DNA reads TGTGCCAGCAGCTTGGAGGGGGTGGGGGACACCGGGGAGCTGTTTTTT. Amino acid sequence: CASSLEGVGDTGELFF.

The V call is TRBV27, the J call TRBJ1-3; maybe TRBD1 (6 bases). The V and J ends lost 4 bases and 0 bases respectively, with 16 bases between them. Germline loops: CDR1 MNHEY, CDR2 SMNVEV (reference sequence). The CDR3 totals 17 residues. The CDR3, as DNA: TGTGCCAGCAGTTCCGTTCCAGGGGTCACCTCTGGAAACACCATATATTTT. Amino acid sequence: CASSSVPGVTSGNTIYF.

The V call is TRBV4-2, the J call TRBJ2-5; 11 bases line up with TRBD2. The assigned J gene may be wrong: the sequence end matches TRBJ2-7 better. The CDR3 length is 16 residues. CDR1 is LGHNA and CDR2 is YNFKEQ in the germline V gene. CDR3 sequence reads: CASSLGLAVSSYEQYF. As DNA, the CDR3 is TGTGCCAGCAGCTTGGGACTAGCGGTGAGCTCCTACGAGCAGTACTTC.

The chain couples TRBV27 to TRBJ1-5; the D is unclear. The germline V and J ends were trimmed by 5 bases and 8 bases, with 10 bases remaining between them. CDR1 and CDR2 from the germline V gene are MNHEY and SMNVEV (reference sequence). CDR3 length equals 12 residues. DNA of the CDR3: TGTGCCAGCAGTACCCTAGCTGAGCCCCAGCATTTT. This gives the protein CASSTLAEPQHF.

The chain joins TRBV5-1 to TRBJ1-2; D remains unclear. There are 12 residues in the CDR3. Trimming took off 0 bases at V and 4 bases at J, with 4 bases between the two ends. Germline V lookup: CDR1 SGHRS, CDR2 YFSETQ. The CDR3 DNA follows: TGCGCCAGCAGCTTGGTCGGCTATGGCTACACCTTC. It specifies CASSLVGYGYTF.

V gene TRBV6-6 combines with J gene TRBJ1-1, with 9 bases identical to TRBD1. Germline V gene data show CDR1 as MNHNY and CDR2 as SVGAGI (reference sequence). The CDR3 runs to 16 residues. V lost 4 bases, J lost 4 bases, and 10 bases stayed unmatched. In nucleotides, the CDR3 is TGTGCCAGCAGTTCCCGACAGGGGGGATTGGGCACTGAAGCTTTCTTT. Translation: CASSSRQGGLGTEAFF.

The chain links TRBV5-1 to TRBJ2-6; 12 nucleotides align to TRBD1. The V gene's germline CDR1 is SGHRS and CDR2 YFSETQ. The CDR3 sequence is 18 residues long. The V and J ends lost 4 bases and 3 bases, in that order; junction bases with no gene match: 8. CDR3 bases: TGCGCCAGCAGCGCCTCCGGGACAGGGGGCGGTGGGGCCAACGTCCTGACTTTC. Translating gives CASSASGTGGGGANVLTF.

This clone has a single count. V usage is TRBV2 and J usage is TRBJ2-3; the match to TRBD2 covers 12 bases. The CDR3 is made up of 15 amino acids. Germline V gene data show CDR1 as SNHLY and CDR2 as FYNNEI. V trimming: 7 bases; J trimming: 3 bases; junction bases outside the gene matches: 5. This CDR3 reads CASNRLAGDTDTQYF. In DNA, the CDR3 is TGTGCCAGCAATCGACTAGCGGGAGATACAGATACGCAGTATTTT.

For the CDR3, the DNA is TGTGCCAGTAGTATCCTCGGGACAGGGGCCCAAGAGACCCAGTACTTC. Residues: CASSILGTGAQETQYF. The V gene is TRBV19, the J gene TRBJ2-5, with 10 bases fitting TRBD1. There are 16 residues in the CDR3. The J segment lost 1 base and the V segment lost 3 bases, leaving 5 bases of the junction unmatched. Germline lookup yields CDR1 LNHDA and CDR2 SQIVND (reference sequence).

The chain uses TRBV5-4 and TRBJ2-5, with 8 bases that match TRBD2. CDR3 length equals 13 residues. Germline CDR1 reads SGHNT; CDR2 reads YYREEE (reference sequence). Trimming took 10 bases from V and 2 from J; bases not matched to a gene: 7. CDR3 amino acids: CAGRGGIQETQYF. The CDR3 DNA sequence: TGTGCCGGCCGGGGGGGAATACAAGAGACCCAGTACTTC.

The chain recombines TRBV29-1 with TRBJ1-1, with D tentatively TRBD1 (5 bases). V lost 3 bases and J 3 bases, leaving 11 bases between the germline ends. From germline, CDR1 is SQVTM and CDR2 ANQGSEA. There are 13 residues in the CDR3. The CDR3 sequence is CSVEIGGDTEAFF. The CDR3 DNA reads TGCAGCGTTGAGATCGGGGGGGACACTGAAGCTTTCTTT. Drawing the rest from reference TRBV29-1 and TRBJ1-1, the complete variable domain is SAVISQKPSRDICQRGTSLTIQCQVDSQVTMMFWYRQQPGQSLTLIATANQGSEATYESGFVIDKFPISRPNLTFSTLTVSNMSPEDSSIYLCSVEIGGDTEAFFGQGTRLTVV.

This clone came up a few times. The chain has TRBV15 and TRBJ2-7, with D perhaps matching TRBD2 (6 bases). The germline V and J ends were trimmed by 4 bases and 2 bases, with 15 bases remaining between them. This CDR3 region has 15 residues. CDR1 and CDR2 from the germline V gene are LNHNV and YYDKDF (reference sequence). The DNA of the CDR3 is TGTGCCACCAGCATCGATAGCGGCAGTACCTACGAGCAGTACTTC. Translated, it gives CATSIDSGSTYEQYF.

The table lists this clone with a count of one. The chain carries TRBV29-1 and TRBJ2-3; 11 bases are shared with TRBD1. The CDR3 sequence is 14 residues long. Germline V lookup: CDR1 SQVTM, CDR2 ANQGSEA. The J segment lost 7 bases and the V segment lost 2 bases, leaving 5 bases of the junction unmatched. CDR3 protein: CSVELGQGAYTQYF. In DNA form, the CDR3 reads TGCAGCGTTGAATTAGGACAGGGGGCATATACGCAGTATTTT.

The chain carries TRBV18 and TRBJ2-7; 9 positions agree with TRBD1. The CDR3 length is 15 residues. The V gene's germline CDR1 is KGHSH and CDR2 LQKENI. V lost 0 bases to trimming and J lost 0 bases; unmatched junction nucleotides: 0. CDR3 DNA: TGTGCCAGCTCACCACCGGACAGGGGCTCCTACGAGCAGTACTTC. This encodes CASSPPDRGSYEQYF.